This is a list of T cell receptor beta chains from one sample in a study of cytomegalovirus exposure and HLA in healthy donors. Using immunoSEQ multiplex PCR, the repertoire was profiled, and TCRdb retains in-frame clones only, with some absent. This table has approximately 260,000 clones, roughly four fifths appearing once. Sequenced material: PBMCs. The receptors stem from a woman in her 40s in good health and CMV-seropositive. Each CDR3 is given without its conserved first and last residue.

j_call: TRBJ1-1; cdr3_length: 14; v_call: TRBV28; cdr3_aa: ASSSPGTALNTEAF
j_call: TRBJ2-5; cdr3_length: 16; v_call: TRBV7-9; cdr3_aa: ASSPHPRGSTGVETQY
j_call: TRBJ2-7; cdr3_length: 13; v_call: TRBV7-6; cdr3_aa: ASSLGPGLGDEQY
j_call: TRBJ2-3; cdr3_length: 13; v_call: TRBV5-1; cdr3_aa: ASSLRGQGTDTQY
j_call: TRBJ2-5; cdr3_length: 13; v_call: TRBV9; cdr3_aa: ASSVAASGEETQY
j_call: TRBJ1-5; cdr3_length: 13; v_call: TRBV28; cdr3_aa: ASSLGAGIGQPQH
j_call: TRBJ2-3; cdr3_length: 12; v_call: TRBV28; cdr3_aa: ASSLKQPTDTQY
j_call: TRBJ1-1; cdr3_length: 13; v_call: TRBV9; cdr3_aa: ASSVGGGVNTEAF
j_call: TRBJ2-2; cdr3_length: 13; v_call: TRBV30; cdr3_aa: AWSDARGRTGELF
j_call: TRBJ1-2; cdr3_length: 14; v_call: TRBV28; cdr3_aa: ASRTSSGTSSSGYT
j_call: TRBJ2-2; cdr3_length: 11; v_call: TRBV2; cdr3_aa: ATTQGANGELF
j_call: TRBJ2-1; cdr3_length: 13; v_call: TRBV6-5; cdr3_aa: ATTRWGGAYNEQF
j_call: TRBJ1-4; cdr3_length: 12; v_call: TRBV5-1; cdr3_aa: ASRNGTANEKLF
j_call: TRBJ2-7; cdr3_length: 13; v_call: TRBV25-1; cdr3_aa: ASSEGLAGVYEQY
j_call: TRBJ2-1; cdr3_length: 13; v_call: TRBV5-8; cdr3_aa: ASSFYRGIYNEQF
j_call: TRBJ2-3; cdr3_length: 13; v_call: TRBV19; cdr3_aa: ASSPQRGYTDTQY
j_call: TRBJ2-4; cdr3_length: 14; v_call: TRBV11-2; cdr3_aa: ASSLVGGLAKNIQY
j_call: TRBJ2-5; cdr3_length: 13; v_call: TRBV6-6; cdr3_aa: ASRPSGSYGETQY
j_call: TRBJ1-1; cdr3_length: 13; v_call: TRBV7-9; cdr3_aa: ASSVPWQARIEAF
j_call: TRBJ1-1; cdr3_length: 11; v_call: TRBV29-1; cdr3_aa: SVETGAATEAF
j_call: TRBJ2-1; cdr3_length: 14; v_call: TRBV2; cdr3_aa: ASRLQRTSGNNEQF
j_call: TRBJ2-6; cdr3_length: 16; v_call: TRBV4-1; cdr3_aa: ASSQEGQGVSGANVLT
j_call: TRBJ2-3; cdr3_length: 15; v_call: TRBV7-9; cdr3_aa: ASSTGTSVSSTDTQY
j_call: TRBJ2-4; cdr3_length: 11; v_call: TRBV28; cdr3_aa: ASKTLAPNIQY
j_call: TRBJ1-2; cdr3_length: 9; v_call: TRBV28; cdr3_aa: ASSSDRGYT
j_call: TRBJ1-5; cdr3_length: 12; v_call: TRBV23-1; cdr3_aa: ATDGQFGHQPQH
j_call: TRBJ1-3; cdr3_length: 11; v_call: TRBV9; cdr3_aa: ASSGTPGNTIY
j_call: TRBJ1-1; cdr3_length: 9; v_call: TRBV20-1; cdr3_aa: SASPEFEAF
j_call: TRBJ2-7; cdr3_length: 13; v_call: TRBV7-2; cdr3_aa: ASSLASAPSYEQY
j_call: TRBJ2-3; cdr3_length: 14; v_call: TRBV5-4; cdr3_aa: ASSSDRLENADTQY
j_call: TRBJ2-2; cdr3_length: 14; v_call: TRBV7-3; cdr3_aa: ASSPGRTGGTGELF
j_call: TRBJ1-1; cdr3_length: 11; v_call: TRBV29-1; cdr3_aa: SVAGGQNTEAF
j_call: TRBJ1-4; cdr3_length: 12; v_call: TRBV14; cdr3_aa: ASTQGGSNEKLF
j_call: TRBJ1-2; cdr3_length: 12; v_call: TRBV12-5; cdr3_aa: ASGSPPGIYGYT
j_call: TRBJ1-5; cdr3_length: 11; v_call: TRBV28; cdr3_aa: ASSARGNQPQH
j_call: TRBJ1-4; cdr3_length: 11; v_call: TRBV7-6; cdr3_aa: ASAGQFHEKLF
j_call: TRBJ1-2; cdr3_length: 12; v_call: TRBV28; cdr3_aa: ASSLWGQGYGYT
j_call: -; cdr3_length: 11; v_call: TRBV28; cdr3_aa: APRGRFFYEQY
j_call: TRBJ2-7; cdr3_length: 13; v_call: TRBV28; cdr3_aa: ASSSPGLATYEQY
j_call: TRBJ1-1; cdr3_length: 10; v_call: TRBV30; cdr3_aa: AGGLLNTEAF
j_call: TRBJ2-6; cdr3_length: 15; v_call: TRBV5-4; cdr3_aa: ASSLYVGVPGANVLT
j_call: TRBJ1-5; cdr3_length: 14; v_call: TRBV28; cdr3_aa: ASSLSGQGLNQPQH
j_call: TRBJ2-6; cdr3_length: 13; v_call: TRBV28; cdr3_aa: ATGQGASGANVLT
j_call: TRBJ1-4; cdr3_length: 13; v_call: TRBV19; cdr3_aa: ASRTGQGIGEKLF
j_call: TRBJ2-1; cdr3_length: 13; v_call: TRBV7-3; cdr3_aa: ASSLAGGPSGEQF
j_call: TRBJ2-7; cdr3_length: 14; v_call: TRBV5-4; cdr3_aa: ASSSTTSGPAYEQY
j_call: TRBJ2-7; cdr3_length: 12; v_call: TRBV6-6; cdr3_aa: ASGLWGEGYEQY
j_call: TRBJ2-7; cdr3_length: 14; v_call: TRBV7-2; cdr3_aa: ASSLASTGDDYEQY
j_call: TRBJ2-1; cdr3_length: 13; v_call: TRBV5-5; cdr3_aa: ASSLLADSYNEQF
j_call: TRBJ1-1; cdr3_length: 14; v_call: TRBV6-1; cdr3_aa: ASSEGLTGKDSEAF
j_call: TRBJ2-7; cdr3_length: 11; v_call: TRBV10-3; cdr3_aa: AISRTGTYEQY
j_call: TRBJ1-5; cdr3_length: 16; v_call: TRBV4-2; cdr3_aa: ASSQDRGAGAGNQPQH
j_call: TRBJ2-5; cdr3_length: 14; v_call: TRBV7-9; cdr3_aa: ASSFAPAGAAETQY
j_call: TRBJ2-4; cdr3_length: 14; v_call: TRBV28; cdr3_aa: ASSLGEGRGKNIQY